The rows below give T cell receptor beta chains drawn from one sample of a study of T cell changes during pregnancy in multiple sclerosis. Only in-frame clones appear in the TCRdb table, and some are missing; sequencing was by immunoSEQ multiplex PCR. The sample has tens of thousands of clones; about nine tenths are singletons. Sequencing was performed on CD4+ T cells from peripheral blood mononuclear cells, taken before pregnancy. The receptors shown here come from a female donor with multiple sclerosis, enrolled in a pregnancy study. CDR3s include the opening cysteine and the closing phenylalanine or tryptophan. Each record gives: V gene, D gene, J gene, clone size, CDR3 protein, CDR3 DNA. A D gene is named only where the DNA matches it firmly. Not every row has a clone size; where given, it reads once, few, many or a size class.

v_gene: TRBV6-5
d_gene: .
j_gene: TRBJ1-3
abundance: .
CDR3aa: CASSFVHGNTIYF
CDR3nt: TGTGCCAGCAGTTTTGTCCATGGAAACACCATATATTTT

v_gene: TRBV11-3
d_gene: TRBD2
j_gene: TRBJ2-7
abundance: .
CDR3aa: CASSVGGREGEQYF
CDR3nt: TGTGCCAGCAGCGTCGGCGGGAGGGAGGGCGAGCAGTACTTC

v_gene: TRBV27
d_gene: TRBD2
j_gene: TRBJ2-1
abundance: .
CDR3aa: CASRYRRTSGRYNEQFF
CDR3nt: TGTGCCAGCAGATATAGGAGGACTAGCGGGAGGTACAATGAGCAGTTCTTC

v_gene: TRBV6-5
d_gene: TRBD2
j_gene: TRBJ2-7
abundance: once
CDR3aa: CASSYSSGGAGGEQYF
CDR3nt: TGTGCCAGCAGTTACTCGAGCGGGGGGGCGGGGGGCGAGCAGTACTTC

v_gene: TRBV7-6
d_gene: .
j_gene: TRBJ2-7
abundance: .
CDR3aa: CASSPRPPPYEQYF
CDR3nt: TGTGCCAGCAGTCCTAGACCGCCGCCCTACGAGCAGTACTTC

v_gene: TRBV30
d_gene: .
j_gene: TRBJ2-7
abundance: .
CDR3aa: CAWPDSGGEYF
CDR3nt: TGTGCCTGGCCGGACTCGGGGGGCGAGTACTTC

v_gene: TRBV12-5
d_gene: TRBD1
j_gene: TRBJ1-6
abundance: .
CDR3aa: CASGWATGATGSPLHF
CDR3nt: TGTGCTAGTGGTTGGGCAACAGGGGCAACGGGTTCACCCCTCCACTTT

v_gene: TRBV11-2
d_gene: .
j_gene: TRBJ2-4
abundance: few
CDR3aa: CASSRGGGTKNIQYF
CDR3nt: TGTGCCAGCAGCCGAGGGGGAGGGACCAAAAACATTCAGTACTTC

v_gene: TRBV7-2
d_gene: .
j_gene: TRBJ2-3
abundance: .
CDR3aa: CASSQGDTQYF
CDR3nt: TGTGCCAGCAGCCAGGGAGATACGCAGTATTTT

v_gene: TRBV7-3
d_gene: .
j_gene: TRBJ2-3
abundance: .
CDR3aa: CASSLLTNTGTDTQYF
CDR3nt: TGTGCCAGCAGCCTCCTGACAAATACCGGCACAGATACGCAGTATTTT

v_gene: TRBV7-9
d_gene: TRBD1
j_gene: TRBJ1-4
abundance: few
CDR3aa: CASSPDRDEDEKLFF
CDR3nt: TGTGCCAGCAGCCCCGACAGGGACGAGGATGAAAAACTGTTTTTT

v_gene: TRBV19
d_gene: .
j_gene: TRBJ2-2
abundance: .
CDR3aa: CASSPRSTGELFF
CDR3nt: TGTGCCAGTAGTCCACGGTCCACCGGGGAGCTGTTTTTT

v_gene: TRBV27
d_gene: TRBD2
j_gene: TRBJ2-7
abundance: few
CDR3aa: CATRTSGSYEQYF
CDR3nt: TGTGCCACCAGGACTAGCGGGAGTTACGAGCAGTACTTC

v_gene: TRBV28
d_gene: .
j_gene: TRBJ2-2
abundance: .
CDR3aa: CASNSQKTTGELFF
CDR3nt: TGTGCCAGCAACAGCCAGAAAACCACCGGGGAGCTGTTTTTT

v_gene: TRBV6-1
d_gene: .
j_gene: TRBJ1-2
abundance: few
CDR3aa: CATRRVLYGYTF
CDR3nt: TGTGCCACCCGGAGGGTACTCTATGGCTACACCTTC

v_gene: TRBV11-2
d_gene: TRBD2
j_gene: TRBJ2-2
abundance: .
CDR3aa: CASSFGLAGAGELFF
CDR3nt: TGTGCCAGCAGCTTTGGGCTAGCGGGGGCCGGGGAGCTGTTTTTT

v_gene: TRBV6-1
d_gene: TRBD1
j_gene: TRBJ1-2
abundance: .
CDR3aa: CASSEPGQKPYGYTF
CDR3nt: TGTGCCAGCAGTGAACCGGGACAGAAACCCTATGGCTACACCTTC

v_gene: TRBV9
d_gene: TRBD2
j_gene: TRBJ2-1
abundance: .
CDR3aa: CASSVGLAEGYNEQFF
CDR3nt: TGTGCCAGCAGCGTAGGACTAGCGGAGGGCTACAATGAGCAGTTCTTC

v_gene: TRBV10-2
d_gene: .
j_gene: TRBJ1-1
abundance: .
CDR3aa: CASSRTNVNTEAFF
CDR3nt: TGCGCCAGCAGTCGGACAAACGTGAACACTGAAGCTTTCTTT

v_gene: TRBV7-9
d_gene: .
j_gene: TRBJ2-5
abundance: .
CDR3aa: CASSLSNSQETQYF
CDR3nt: TGTGCCAGCAGCTTGAGTAACAGCCAAGAGACCCAGTACTTC

v_gene: TRBV5-1
d_gene: .
j_gene: TRBJ2-7
abundance: .
CDR3aa: CASSFLTGYEQYF
CDR3nt: TGCGCCAGCAGCTTCCTCACAGGATACGAGCAGTACTTC

v_gene: TRBV10-1
d_gene: .
j_gene: TRBJ2-1
abundance: .
CDR3aa: CASSERLQSSYNEQFF
CDR3nt: TGCGCCAGCAGTGAGCGCCTACAGAGCTCCTACAATGAGCAGTTCTTC

v_gene: TRBV12-5
d_gene: TRBD1
j_gene: TRBJ1-6
abundance: few
CDR3aa: CASADRAGSPLHF
CDR3nt: TGTGCTAGTGCCGACAGGGCGGGTTCACCCCTCCACTTT

v_gene: TRBV14
d_gene: .
j_gene: TRBJ2-1
abundance: .
CDR3aa: CASSLRGGSTYNEQFF
CDR3nt: TGTGCCAGCAGCCTCCGAGGTGGGAGCACCTACAATGAGCAGTTCTTC

v_gene: TRBV19
d_gene: TRBD1
j_gene: TRBJ1-2
abundance: .
CDR3aa: CASSIGTGSYGYTF
CDR3nt: TGTGCCAGTAGTATAGGGACAGGGAGCTATGGCTACACCTTC

v_gene: TRBV11-3
d_gene: TRBD2
j_gene: TRBJ2-7
abundance: .
CDR3aa: CASSLEAGSREQYF
CDR3nt: TGTGCCAGCAGCTTAGAAGCGGGATCGAGAGAGCAGTACTTC

v_gene: TRBV18
d_gene: .
j_gene: TRBJ1-1
abundance: .
CDR3aa: CASSLGDTEAFF
CDR3nt: TGTGCCAGCTCACTAGGGGATACTGAAGCTTTCTTT

v_gene: TRBV11-2
d_gene: .
j_gene: TRBJ2-5
abundance: .
CDR3aa: CASSLQGQETQYF
CDR3nt: TGTGCCAGCAGCCTACAGGGCCAAGAGACCCAGTACTTC

v_gene: TRBV2
d_gene: .
j_gene: TRBJ2-3
abundance: .
CDR3aa: CASRPPSSPPDTQYF
CDR3nt: TGTGCCAGCAGACCCCCTAGCTCCCCGCCAGATACGCAGTATTTT

v_gene: TRBV4-3
d_gene: .
j_gene: TRBJ2-1
abundance: once
CDR3aa: CASSPIEGGAYNEQFF
CDR3nt: TGCGCCAGCAGCCCCATAGAGGGGGGGGCCTACAATGAGCAGTTCTTC

v_gene: TRBV5-1
d_gene: .
j_gene: TRBJ2-1
abundance: .
CDR3aa: CASSLLSDFNNEQFF
CDR3nt: TGCGCCAGCAGCTTGCTGTCCGACTTTAACAATGAGCAGTTCTTC

v_gene: TRBV19
d_gene: TRBD1
j_gene: TRBJ1-6
abundance: .
CDR3aa: CASTFVQGPRNSPLHF
CDR3nt: TGTGCCAGTACCTTCGTACAGGGGCCACGGAATTCACCCCTCCACTTT

v_gene: TRBV7-2
d_gene: .
j_gene: TRBJ1-1
abundance: .
CDR3aa: CASSRTGNTEAFF
CDR3nt: TGTGCCAGCAGCCGAACGGGAAACACTGAAGCTTTCTTT

v_gene: TRBV5-6
d_gene: TRBD1
j_gene: TRBJ2-7
abundance: .
CDR3aa: CASSSWTGNYEQYF
CDR3nt: TGTGCCAGCAGCTCTTGGACAGGGAACTACGAGCAGTACTTC

v_gene: TRBV5-4
d_gene: TRBD2
j_gene: TRBJ2-3
abundance: .
CDR3aa: CASSNIAGGRTDTQYF
CDR3nt: TGTGCCAGCAGCAATATAGCGGGAGGGCGCACAGATACGCAGTATTTT

v_gene: TRBV28
d_gene: TRBD1
j_gene: TRBJ1-2
abundance: .
CDR3aa: CASTLHGGAGGFGYGYTF
CDR3nt: TGTGCCAGCACCCTCCACGGTGGGGCAGGGGGATTTGGCTATGGCTACACCTTC

v_gene: TRBV18
d_gene: .
j_gene: TRBJ2-7
abundance: .
CDR3aa: CASSPTVRGLGEQYF
CDR3nt: TGTGCCAGCTCACCAACGGTCAGGGGCCTTGGCGAGCAGTACTTC

v_gene: TRBV7-3
d_gene: TRBD2
j_gene: TRBJ2-5
abundance: .
CDR3aa: CASSLRPLAGGETQYF
CDR3nt: TGTGCCAGCAGCTTACGCCCACTAGCGGGCGGGGAGACCCAGTACTTC

v_gene: TRBV29-1
d_gene: TRBD2
j_gene: TRBJ2-3
abundance: .
CDR3aa: CSVEAGLAGGGTQYF
CDR3nt: TGCAGCGTTGAGGCGGGACTAGCGGGAGGTGGTACGCAGTATTTT

v_gene: TRBV11-3
d_gene: .
j_gene: TRBJ1-3
abundance: .
CDR3aa: CASAYSQGSGNTIYF
CDR3nt: TGTGCCAGCGCTTATTCTCAGGGATCTGGAAACACCATATATTTT

v_gene: TRBV2
d_gene: TRBD2
j_gene: TRBJ2-1
abundance: .
CDR3aa: CASIVGTSINNEQFF
CDR3nt: TGTGCCAGCATCGTCGGGACTAGCATAAACAATGAGCAGTTCTTC

v_gene: TRBV9
d_gene: .
j_gene: TRBJ1-3
abundance: few
CDR3aa: CASSVASVSSGNTIYF
CDR3nt: TGTGCCAGCAGCGTAGCTTCGGTATCCTCTGGAAACACCATATATTTT

v_gene: TRBV9
d_gene: TRBD2
j_gene: TRBJ2-2
abundance: .
CDR3aa: CARPGRVVLWNTGELFF
CDR3nt: TGTGCCAGGCCCGGGAGGGTGGTGTTGTGGAACACCGGGGAGCTGTTTTTT

v_gene: TRBV2
d_gene: .
j_gene: TRBJ2-7
abundance: .
CDR3aa: CASRARSSYEQYF
CDR3nt: TGTGCCAGCAGGGCAAGGAGCTCCTACGAGCAGTACTTC

v_gene: TRBV28
d_gene: TRBD1
j_gene: TRBJ2-5
abundance: .
CDR3aa: CASLSRQGGQETQYF
CDR3nt: TGTGCCAGCTTGAGCCGACAGGGGGGCCAAGAGACCCAGTACTTC

v_gene: TRBV9
d_gene: TRBD2
j_gene: TRBJ2-7
abundance: .
CDR3aa: CASSFPSGNRSYEQYF
CDR3nt: TGTGCCAGCAGCTTCCCAAGCGGGAACCGTAGTTACGAGCAGTACTTC

v_gene: TRBV4-1
d_gene: .
j_gene: TRBJ1-1
abundance: .
CDR3aa: CASSQDLGRPNTEAFF
CDR3nt: TGCGCCAGCAGCCAAGATCTGGGCAGGCCTAACACTGAAGCTTTCTTT

v_gene: TRBV5-1
d_gene: TRBD1
j_gene: TRBJ2-1
abundance: .
CDR3aa: CASSYYRGNYNEQFF
CDR3nt: TGCGCCAGCAGCTATTACAGGGGAAACTACAATGAGCAGTTCTTC

v_gene: TRBV18
d_gene: .
j_gene: TRBJ2-5
abundance: .
CDR3aa: CASSPQGGSAGETQYF
CDR3nt: TGTGCCAGCTCACCACAGGGTGGTAGCGCCGGGGAGACCCAGTACTTC

v_gene: TRBV6-1
d_gene: TRBD1
j_gene: TRBJ1-2
abundance: few
CDR3aa: CASSTLGQGYGYTF
CDR3nt: TGTGCCAGCAGTACCCTCGGACAGGGGTATGGCTACACCTTC

v_gene: TRBV19
d_gene: TRBD1
j_gene: TRBJ2-3
abundance: .
CDR3aa: CASSTGQVTDTQYF
CDR3nt: TGTGCCAGTAGTACGGGACAGGTAACAGATACGCAGTATTTT

v_gene: TRBV7-3
d_gene: .
j_gene: TRBJ1-1
abundance: .
CDR3aa: CASSLMAGNTEAFF
CDR3nt: TGTGCCAGCAGCTTAATGGCAGGGAACACTGAAGCTTTCTTT

v_gene: TRBV2
d_gene: .
j_gene: TRBJ2-2
abundance: .
CDR3aa: CAIATDTGELFF
CDR3nt: TGTGCCATCGCTACGGACACCGGGGAGCTGTTTTTT

v_gene: TRBV29-1
d_gene: .
j_gene: TRBJ2-5
abundance: .
CDR3aa: CSVEGSRAVWGRGETQYF
CDR3nt: TGCAGCGTTGAAGGAAGCAGGGCGGTATGGGGTAGGGGGGAGACCCAGTACTTC

v_gene: TRBV5-1
d_gene: .
j_gene: TRBJ2-7
abundance: .
CDR3aa: CASSFPDSLSYEQYF
CDR3nt: TGCGCCAGCAGCTTCCCAGACAGTTTATCCTACGAGCAGTACTTC